This TCR beta chain was recovered during a study of T cell clonality in common variable immunodeficiency. Study-level points and caveats: CVID subjects had higher TCRbeta clonality than healthy controls, most marked in about a third. Shared TCRbeta clones were fewer between CVID subjects than controls. T cell subpopulation sequencing would be needed to explain CVID clonality. Common variable immunodeficiency TCR beta sequences reportedly had fewer deletions and N-nucleotide insertions.

The CDR3 is 16 amino acids. Germline V lookup: CDR1 ENHRY, CDR2 SYGVKD. V shed 3 bases and J 3 bases; nucleotides not matched to a gene: 5. This clone has at least ten counts. Its antigen is not known. Sequencing ends 3 residues short of the CDR3 end; the germline J gene provides the rest. Generated by immunoSEQ multiplex PCR, the TCRdb table keeps only in-frame clones and is missing some. The specimen has roughly 50,000 clones, none found just once. The J gene is TRBJ2-3, the V gene TRBV10-3; 11 bases map to TRBD1. The TCR was taken from a person between 18 and 75 years old in good health. Sequencing used peripheral blood mononuclear cells. The sequenced CDR3 bases are TGTGCCATCAGTGACCCGGACAGGGGGCCTACAGATACG. Translated, it gives CAISDPDRGPTDT. From start to end, the CDR3 is CAISDPDRGPTDTQYF.